This T cell receptor beta chain was profiled in a study of breast tumors, draining lymph nodes, adjacent tissues. This CDR3 spans 15 amino acids. Trimming removed 1 base at V and 0 bases at J, with 9 bases between. CDR1 SGHAT and CDR2 FQDESV come from the germline V gene (reference sequence). TCRdb recomputed calls from the multiplex PCR reads with MiXCR, one row per CDR3 protein. The sample has tens of thousands of distinct CDR3 sequences; under 25% are singletons. This clonotype has a handful of counts. Its antigen is not known. Study-wide results and limits: Luminal-like breast cancer showed significantly higher tumor–nontumor repertoire similarity than basal-like.

The source is a female donor with breast cancer. Some clones in this sample may be carry-over from other donors' samples. This chain joins TRBV11-1 and TRBJ1-1; D ambiguous. Sequenced material: breast tumor tissue. In DNA form, the CDR3 reads TGTGCCAGCAGCTTAGGAGGAAATCTGAACACTGAAGCTTTCTTT. It translates to CASSLGGNLNTEAFF.